The sequence of this T cell receptor beta chain was determined in a study of blood T cells in healthy people across ages. As concerns this clonotype: What it binds is unknown. One end of the junction is discordant with germline, which a read error may explain.

CDR3 length equals 17 residues. Germline V gives CDR1 SGHTA, CDR2 FQGNSA. The use of a sample-barcoded 5' primer and a J-beta primer mix characterized a second PCR of about 7 to 12 cycles. TCRdb re-analysed the 5' RACE reads in MiXCR, keeping a single row per CDR3 protein. The data show a few hundred thousand distinct CDR3 sequences, 45% to 60% seen once. Study-level points and caveats: Roughly linear age-related decline in beta diversity appeared, significant by age about 37. More naive CD4+ cells and higher diversity marked long-lived donors relative to aged donors.

The V call is TRBV7-2, the J call TRBJ2-7; 11 bases match TRBD2. TRBJ2-5 matches the DNA end more closely, so the J call is doubtful. The material sequenced was blood. The receptor was derived from a man in his sixties in good health. DNA of the CDR3: TGTGCCAGCAGCTCGATGAGACTAGCGGGGCTTCAAGGGACCCAGTACTTC. The encoded protein is CASSSMRLAGLQGTQYF.